This passage covers 30 T cell receptor beta chains from one sample sequenced in a study of immune characterization of retroperitoneal liposarcoma. TCRdb independently ran MiXCR on the PCR reads; one entry per CDR3 protein. The sample has 11,000 or so distinct CDR3 sequences; 45% to 55% are singletons. The sequencing input was tumor tissue. These receptors were taken from a female donor with retroperitoneal liposarcoma.

The rearrangement joins TRBV12-3 or TRBV12-4 to TRBJ2-1; D is unclear. Trimming removed 2 bases from V and 10 bases from J, with 6 bases in between. This CDR3 spans 11 amino acids. The CDR3 is CASSLSTEQFF. The CDR3 DNA sequence: TGTGCCAGCAGTTTAAGCACCGAGCAGTTCTTC.

DNA of the CDR3: TGTGCCAGCAGGGAGACAGGCGCGGGCTATGGCTACACCTTC. Its protein is CASRETGAGYGYTF. This sequence joins TRBV11-2 and TRBJ1-2; tentatively, D is TRBD1 (6 bases). Per germline, CDR1 SGHAT and CDR2 FQNNGV. Between the trimmed V and J ends, which lost 6 bases and 4 bases, there was a span of 15 bases. This CDR3 contains 14 residues. The full variable domain, its missing parts supplied by reference TRBV11-2 and TRBJ1-2, is EAGVAQSPRYKIIEKRQSVAFWCNPISGHATLYWYQQILGQGPKLLIQFQNNGVVDDSQLPKDRFSAERLKGVDSTLKIQPAKLEDSAVYLCASRETGAGYGYTFGSGTRLTVV.

Notes on this clonotype: A read error is likely, as this CDR3 ends without the conserved phenylalanine or tryptophan. The limits of the CDR3 on the DNA are not certain, so only TCRdb's listed CDR3 is given. This chain connects TRBV30 to TRBJ2-5; the DNA was not compared with TRBD2, the D call given in the table. The CDR3 length equals 20 residues, ends included. CDR1 is GTSNPN, CDR2 SVGIG, per germline (reference sequence). The CDR3 region is CVVSVAGPGAAVGRVAPRAR.

The chain employs TRBV4-3 and TRBJ2-2; 11 bases line up with TRBD1. The ends lost 1 base at V and 4 bases at J; junction bases unmatched: 5. Germline CDR1 and CDR2: LGHNA and YSLEER. The CDR3 consists of 17 residues. The CDR3 region has the DNA TGCGCCAGCAGCCAAGTTGGACAGGGGGCGGGCACCGGGGAGCTGTTTTTT. Its translation is CASSQVGQGAGTGELFF.

The gene calls are TRBV7-6 and TRBJ1-1; tentatively, D is TRBD1 (5 bases). With 6 bases removed from V and 5 bases from J, the gap between germline ends came to 16 bases. Germline CDR1 SGHVS, CDR2 FNYEAQ. The CDR3 runs 14 residues. As DNA, the CDR3 is TGTGCCAGCAGAGAGGGAGGGGAGGGGACTGAAGCTTTCTTT. Translating it yields CASREGGEGTEAFF. Full variable domain (outside the CDR3, taken from reference TRBV7-6 and TRBJ1-1): GAGVSQSPRYKVTKRGQDVALRCDPISGHVSLYWYRQALGQGPEFLTYFNYEAQQDKSGLPNDRFSAERPEGSISTLTIQRTEQRDSAMYRCASREGGEGTEAFFGQGTRLTVV.

Remarks on this clonotype: A junction boundary mismatches the germline segment, possibly from a read error. The chain links TRBV7-6 to TRBJ2-7; D call uncertain. CDR3 length: 16 amino acids. Germline assignment: CDR1 SGHVS and CDR2 FNYEAQ. The CDR3, as DNA: TGTGCCAGCAGTTTAGCCCCCACCCAGGATGGCTATGAGCAGTACTTC. This codes for CASSLAPTQDGYEQYF.

The rearrangement links TRBV6-5 to TRBJ2-1; D not resolved. V lost 2 bases, J lost 1 base, and 12 bases lay in between. The length of the CDR3 is 16 residues. Germline assignment: CDR1 MNHEY and CDR2 SVGAGI. Here the CDR3 reads CASSYTQESSYNEQFF. Written as DNA, the CDR3 is TGTGCCAGCAGTTACACCCAAGAGTCGTCCTACAATGAGCAGTTCTTC.

This clonotype was observed a few times. This sequence joins TRBV7-9 and TRBJ2-1; TRBD2 aligns across 10 bases. The germline V gene encodes CDR1 SEHNR and CDR2 FQNEAQ (reference sequence). The CDR3 covers 18 residues. J was trimmed by 4 bases and V by 5 bases; bases with no gene match: 14. CDR3 nucleotides: TGTGCCAGCAGCGGGACTAGCGACGATAGAGGGGGATACAATGAGCAGTTCTTC. It translates to CASSGTSDDRGGYNEQFF. Complete variable domain (other parts from reference TRBV7-9 and TRBJ2-1): DTGVSQNPRHKITKRGQNVTFRCDPISEHNRLYWYRQTLGQGPEFLTYFQNEAQLEKSRLLSDRFSAERPKGSFSTLEIQRTEQGDSAMYLCASSGTSDDRGGYNEQFFGPGTRLTVL.

The chain employs TRBV6-6 and TRBJ2-1, with D possibly TRBD2 on 5 matching bases. The CDR3 is made up of 14 amino acids. Per germline, CDR1 MNHNY and CDR2 SVGAGI (reference sequence). V lost 8 bases and J lost 4, with 15 bases in between. This CDR3 reads CASCSGKGYNEQFF. The CDR3 DNA is TGTGCCAGCTGCTCCGGGAAAGGATACAATGAGCAGTTCTTC.

This clonotype was observed a single time. This sequence joins TRBV25-1 and TRBJ2-1, with D perhaps being TRBD1 or TRBD2 (5 bases each). The CDR3 covers 15 residues. V was cut by 6 bases and J by 13 bases, with 25 bases left in between. Germline CDR1 reads MGHDK; CDR2 reads SYGVNS. CDR3 residues: CASSVKGAVGETQFF. Here the CDR3 DNA reads TGTGCCAGCAGCGTAAAAGGGGCAGTGGGAGAGACCCAGTTCTTC.

The rearrangement uses TRBV7-8 and TRBJ2-1; 10 bases agree with TRBD2. V shed 2 bases, J shed 0 bases, and the junction held 4 bases outside the gene matches. This CDR3 has 17 residues. Germline CDR1 reads SGHVS; CDR2 reads FQNEAQ. The CDR3 region is CASSLLAGGLSYNEQFF. CDR3 sequence (DNA): TGTGCCAGCAGCTTATTAGCGGGGGGACTCTCCTACAATGAGCAGTTCTTC.

This chain uses TRBV6-1 with TRBJ2-5; D unclear. This CDR3 comprises 14 residues. Trimming took 3 bases from V and 0 from J, leaving 8 bases between them. Germline CDR1 and CDR2: MNHNS and SASEGT. The CDR3 DNA follows: TGTGCCAGCAGTGACAGGCGGTACCAAGAGACCCAGTACTTC. This translates into CASSDRRYQETQYF.

The table lists this clonotype with a few counts. The rearrangement uses TRBV11-1 and TRBJ2-3; 9 bases line up with TRBD2. The V gene end was trimmed by 1 base and the J gene end by 4 bases; junction bases not matched to a gene: 6. Germline CDR1 and CDR2: SGHAT and FQDESV (reference sequence). The CDR3 totals 16 residues. Here the CDR3 DNA reads TGTGCCAGCAGCTTAGAGGGTAGCGGGAGTCCAGATACGCAGTATTTT. This translates into CASSLEGSGSPDTQYF.

This clonotype occurred a few times. This chain links TRBV6-1 with TRBJ2-5; D is possibly TRBD1 (6 bases). CDR1 and CDR2 from the germline V gene are MNHNS and SASEGT. The CDR3 runs to 15 residues. Trimming pared 5 bases from V and 3 bases from J, leaving 16 bases between. CDR3 sequence (DNA): TGTGCCAGCAGTCTGCCAACAGGGTTGGAAGAGACCCAGTACTTC. Protein sequence: CASSLPTGLEETQYF.

V is TRBV11-3 and J is TRBJ2-5; D gene ambiguous. The J call may be in error: the DNA end matches TRBJ2-7 better. The CDR3 length is 12 residues. Looked up from germline, CDR1 is SGHNT and CDR2 is YENEEA. The CDR3 here is CASSLDPYEQYF. Written as DNA, the CDR3 is TGTGCCAGCAGCTTAGATCCCTACGAGCAGTACTTC.

This sequence joins TRBV7-6 and TRBJ2-3; 7 bases are a match to TRBD2. V lost 1 base and J lost 4; bases outside the gene matches: 14. The CDR3 is made up of 18 amino acids. The germline CDR1 and CDR2 sequences are SGHVS and FNYEAQ. In DNA, the CDR3 is TGTGCCAGCAGCTTAGGTGGATGGGGGGGAGGGAATGCAGATACGCAGTATTTT. This translates into CASSLGGWGGGNADTQYF.

CDR3 DNA: TGTGCCAGCAGCGGAACTAGCGGGGAAGATACGCAGTATTTT. Its protein is CASSGTSGEDTQYF. V gene TRBV7-1 combines with J gene TRBJ2-5; 10 bases fit TRBD2. The J call may be mistaken, given a closer DNA end match to TRBJ2-3. TRBV7-1 is noted as an ORF with a role that remains uncertain. CDR3 length: 14 residues.

The genes are TRBV6-1 and TRBJ2-3; D ambiguous. Germline V gives CDR1 MNHNS, CDR2 SASEGT. The CDR3 is 12 residues long. V lost 3 bases and J 5 bases, leaving 6 bases between the germline ends. The CDR3 region has the DNA TGTGCCAGCAGTGATTCAGGAGATACGCAGTATTTT. Translated, it gives CASSDSGDTQYF.

This clonotype was observed a few times. This chain joins TRBV6-5 and TRBJ1-5, with D uncertain. Trimming took 2 bases from V and 0 from J, leaving 20 bases between them. This CDR3 region has 19 residues. Looked up from germline, CDR1 is MNHEY and CDR2 is SVGAGI. The CDR3 DNA reads as TGTGCCAGCAGTTACGGGCCCCTGACATATCTTAATAGCAATCAGCCCCAGCATTTT. Protein sequence: CASSYGPLTYLNSNQPQHF.

V gene TRBV6-6 combines with J gene TRBJ2-1; tentatively, D is TRBD2 (6 bases). Trimming took 0 bases from V and 0 from J, leaving 18 bases between them. Germline V gene data show CDR1 as MNHNY and CDR2 as SVGAGI (reference sequence). This CDR3 has 19 residues. The CDR3 sequence: CASSYSIWRVANSYNEQFF. The CDR3 coding sequence is TGTGCCAGCAGTTACTCGATATGGAGGGTAGCGAACTCCTACAATGAGCAGTTCTTC.

This clonotype was detected a few times. The chain uses TRBV9 and TRBJ2-1; the D gene could be TRBD1 or TRBD2 (5 bases each). With the DNA end fitting TRBJ2-7 better, the J assignment may be wrong. The CDR3 has 14 amino acids. Germline V CDR1 and CDR2: SGDLS, YYNGEE. This CDR3 reads CASSVVGGSYEQYF. As DNA, the CDR3 is TGTGCCAGCAGCGTAGTTGGGGGCTCCTACGAGCAGTACTTC.

The rearrangement uses TRBV6-1 and TRBJ2-1; the D gene could be TRBD1 or TRBD2 (6 bases each). Gene TRBJ2-7 matches the end of the DNA better, so the J call may be wrong. Germline V lookup: CDR1 MNHNS, CDR2 SASEGT. CDR3 length equals 16 residues. The CDR3 bases are TGTGCCAGCAGGGACTATAGCACGGGACACACCTACGAGCAGTACTTC. It codes for CASRDYSTGHTYEQYF.

Comment on this clonotype: This may be a read error, as it is one base from a much larger clone. The rearrangement joins TRBV6-6 to TRBJ2-7; the D is unclear. The V and J ends lost 5 bases and 7 bases respectively, with 15 bases between them. In germline, CDR1 is MNHNY, CDR2 SVGAGI (reference sequence). The CDR3 is 13 amino acids. The DNA for the CDR3 is TGTGCCAGCAGTGCCCCGATACCCAATGAGCAGTACTTC. It codes for CASSAPIPNEQYF.

This clonotype is medium-sized (0.01 to 0.1%). The rearrangement uses TRBV12-3 or TRBV12-4 and TRBJ2-3; D gene ambiguous. This CDR3 has 14 residues. V was pared by 5 bases and J by 1 base, with 10 bases between. CDR3 protein: CASSRRDGTDTQYF. The CDR3, as DNA: TGTGCCAGCAGTCGGAGAGACGGCACAGATACGCAGTATTTT.

This clonotype was observed at least ten times. The chain has TRBV12-5 and TRBJ2-5; D is ambiguous. The CDR3 has 15 residues. V dropped 4 bases and J dropped 5 bases, with 17 bases sitting between them. From germline, CDR1 is LGHNT and CDR2 FRNRAP. The CDR3 protein is CASGSNVSLTETQYF. The DNA for the CDR3 is TGTGCTAGTGGTTCCAACGTGAGCTTGACGGAGACCCAGTACTTC.

The chain links TRBV27 to TRBJ2-1, with 7 bases matching TRBD1. Germline V gene sequence: CDR1 MNHEY, CDR2 SMNVEV (reference sequence). The CDR3 runs to 13 residues. The V segment lost 5 bases and the J segment 5 bases; nucleotides outside the gene matches: 3. The CDR3 loop reads CASSPGQDNEQFF. The CDR3 coding sequence is TGTGCCAGCAGTCCAGGACAGGACAATGAGCAGTTCTTC.

Comments on this clonotype: In this CDR3 the conserved last residue, phenylalanine or tryptophan, is missing, so a read error is likely. The J gene is TRBJ2-7, the V gene TRBV12-3 or TRBV12-4; either TRBD1 or TRBD2 may fit D (6 bases each). V gave up 5 bases and J gave up 4 bases, with 21 bases separating them. This CDR3 region has 16 residues. The CDR3 sequence is CASSPTTRGRLYEQYL. CDR3 DNA: TGTGCCAGCAGTCCCACGACTAGGGGGAGGTTATACGAGCAGTACTTA.

This clonotype was observed a few times. This chain links TRBV12-3 or TRBV12-4 with TRBJ2-5, with D possibly being TRBD1 (6 bases). The J call is doubtful: the DNA matches TRBJ2-7 better. The CDR3 sequence is 12 residues long. The CDR3 spells CASGYTGLEQYF. In nucleotides, the CDR3 is TGTGCCAGCGGCTATACAGGGCTCGAGCAGTACTTC.

The rearrangement links TRBV7-2 to TRBJ2-1; 7 bases match TRBD1. Germline V CDR1 and CDR2: SGHTA, FQGNSA. The CDR3 loop spans 15 amino acids. J was trimmed by 10 bases and V by 0 bases; bases with no gene match: 9. Written as DNA, the CDR3 is TGTGCCAGCAGCTTAGCGTGGGACAGATTTTACGAGCAGTTCTTC. Translated, it gives CASSLAWDRFYEQFF. The entire variable domain, with the rest obtained from reference TRBV7-2 and TRBJ2-1, is as follows: GAGVSQSPSNKVTEKGKDVELRCDPISGHTALYWYRQSLGQGLEFLIYFQGNSAPDKSGLPSDRFSAERTGGSVSTLTIQRTQQEDSAVYLCASSLAWDRFYEQFFGPGTRLTVL.

The J gene is TRBJ2-6, the V gene TRBV6-1, with TRBD1 matching over 9 bases. The CDR3 totals 15 residues. The V gene end was trimmed by 10 bases and the J gene end by 0 bases; junction bases not matched to a gene: 4. The V gene's germline CDR1 is MNHNS and CDR2 SASEGT. The CDR3 coding sequence is TGTGCCACCGGGACAGGGCTCTCTGGGGCCAACGTCCTGACTTTC. This gives the protein CATGTGLSGANVLTF.